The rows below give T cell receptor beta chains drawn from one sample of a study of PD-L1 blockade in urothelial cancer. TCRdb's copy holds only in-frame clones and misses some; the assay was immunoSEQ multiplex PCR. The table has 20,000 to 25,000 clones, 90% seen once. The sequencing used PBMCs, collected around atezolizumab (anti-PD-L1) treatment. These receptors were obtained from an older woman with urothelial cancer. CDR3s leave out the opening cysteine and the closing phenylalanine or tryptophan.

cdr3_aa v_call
ASSGTDRAGNTIY TRBV11-2
AISESNGNQPQH TRBV10-3
ATSRDGAGRNTGELF TRBV15
ASSVDSRLAGTDEQF TRBV9
ASSIGARSNYGYT TRBV19
ASSYSGTSGGHEQF TRBV7-8
ASSYPAAGGYT TRBV6-5
ASSLRSGSYSNQPQH TRBV28
ASSPGQGSTTGELF TRBV18
SVEINEQF TRBV29-1
ASSYSAGWAEKLF TRBV6-5
ASSSDRGSNQPQH TRBV5-8
ASSLQGGVGKLF TRBV7-2
ASSLSAAGVYNEQF TRBV7-3
ASRMGHLSSYEQY TRBV28
ASSLSGISYEQY TRBV5-1
ASSLHTGYT TRBV5-4
ASSAMYQETQY TRBV2
ASSEGQINQPQH TRBV9
ASSELSSGANVLT TRBV2
ASSTLSWGQTRTDTQY TRBV19
ASSGGPGLSYEQY TRBV28
AWSPKGASYEQY TRBV30
ASSSSGRGADTQY TRBV19